The T cell receptor (beta chain) under discussion was sequenced for a study of cytomegalovirus exposure and HLA in healthy donors. Whole-study context: There were around 100 million unique TCR beta sequences, drawn from 150 million to 200 million T cells, in an earlier analysis. Findings and caveats of the study: A few chains linked to CMV were shown in vitro to be specific for CMV antigens.

CDR3 length equals 16 residues. Trimming stripped 0 bases from V and 0 bases from J, with 11 bases between. CDR1 and CDR2 (germline): SQVTM, ANQGSEA. The PCR made use of 60 Vbeta and 13 Jbeta primers. Method: immunoSEQ multiplex PCR; TCRdb's copy keeps in-frame clones and lacks some. The sample gives about 160,000 clones, approximately 70% of which show up once; roughly 6.6% is in the top ten. Concerning this clone: No antigen is known for it.

The sequence came from a man between 40 and 49 years old in good health and CMV-seropositive. The chain couples TRBV29-1 to TRBJ2-2, with D possibly being TRBD2 (5 bases). The source material was PBMCs. CDR3 sequence: CSVEEGTAANTGELFF. As DNA, the CDR3 is TGCAGCGTTGAAGAAGGCACAGCGGCGAACACCGGGGAGCTGTTTTTT.